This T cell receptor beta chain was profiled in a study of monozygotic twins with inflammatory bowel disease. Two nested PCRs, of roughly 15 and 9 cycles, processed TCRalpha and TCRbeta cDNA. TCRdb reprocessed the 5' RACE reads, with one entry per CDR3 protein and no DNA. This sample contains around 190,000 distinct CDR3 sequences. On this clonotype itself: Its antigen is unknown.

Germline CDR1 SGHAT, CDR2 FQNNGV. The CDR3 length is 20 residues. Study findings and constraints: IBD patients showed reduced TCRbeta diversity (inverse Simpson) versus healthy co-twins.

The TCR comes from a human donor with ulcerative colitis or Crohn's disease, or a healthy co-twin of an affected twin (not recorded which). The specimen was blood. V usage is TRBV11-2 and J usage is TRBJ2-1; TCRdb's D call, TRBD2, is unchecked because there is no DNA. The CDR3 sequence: CASSQSALPLVPYWANEQFF.